A single TCR beta chain is shown here with its context. CD4+ naive, central memory, regulatory and stem cell-like memory cells were sorted via CD45RO/CCR7/CD25/CD127/CD95/CD27. Isolated RNA was reverse transcribed in full, so expressed TCRB transcripts were sequenced. Regulatory, naive and central memory T cell samples averaged about 3.57 million reads. The repertoire was sequenced with immunoSEQ multiplex PCR; TCRdb's copy has only in-frame clones and lacks some. The table shows some 150,000 clones, with 11% occurring only once. These data come from a study of beta chain features in type 1 diabetes. V was trimmed by 2 bases and J by 2 bases, leaving 10 bases between them. The CDR3 has 14 amino acids. Per germline, CDR1 MDHEN and CDR2 SYDVKM.

This TCR came from a man aged 18 to 29 in good health. J is TRBJ2-7 and V is TRBV28; D call uncertain. Material for sequencing was central memory CD4+ T cells from blood. CDR3 residues: CASSLGHRAYEQYF. CDR3 nucleotides: TGTGCCAGCAGTTTAGGGCATCGGGCCTACGAGCAGTACTTC.